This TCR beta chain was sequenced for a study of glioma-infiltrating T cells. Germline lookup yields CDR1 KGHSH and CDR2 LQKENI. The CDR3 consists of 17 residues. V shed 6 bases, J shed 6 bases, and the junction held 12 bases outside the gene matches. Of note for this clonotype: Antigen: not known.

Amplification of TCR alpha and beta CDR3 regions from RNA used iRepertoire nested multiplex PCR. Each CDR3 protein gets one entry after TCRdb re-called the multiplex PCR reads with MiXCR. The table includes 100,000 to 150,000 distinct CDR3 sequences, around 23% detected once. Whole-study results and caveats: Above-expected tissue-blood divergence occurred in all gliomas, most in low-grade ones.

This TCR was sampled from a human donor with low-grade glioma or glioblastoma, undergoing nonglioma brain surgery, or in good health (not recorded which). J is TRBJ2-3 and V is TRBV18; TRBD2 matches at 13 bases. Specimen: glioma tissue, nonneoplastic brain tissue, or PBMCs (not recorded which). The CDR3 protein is CASSPGTSGDTGDTQYF. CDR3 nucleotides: TGTGCCAGCTCTCCAGGGACTAGCGGGGACACCGGGGATACGCAGTATTTT.